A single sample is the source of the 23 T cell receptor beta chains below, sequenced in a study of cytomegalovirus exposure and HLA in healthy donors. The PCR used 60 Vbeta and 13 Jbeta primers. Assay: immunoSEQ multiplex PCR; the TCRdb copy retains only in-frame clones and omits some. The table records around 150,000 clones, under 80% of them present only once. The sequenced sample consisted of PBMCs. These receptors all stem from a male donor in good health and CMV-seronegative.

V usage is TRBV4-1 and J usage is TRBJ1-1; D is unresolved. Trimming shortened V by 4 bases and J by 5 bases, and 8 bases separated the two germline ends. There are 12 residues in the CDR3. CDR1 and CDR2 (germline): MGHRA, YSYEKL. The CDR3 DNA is TGCGCCAGCAGCCTGTCGAGGACTGAAGCTTTCTTT. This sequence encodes CASSLSRTEAFF.

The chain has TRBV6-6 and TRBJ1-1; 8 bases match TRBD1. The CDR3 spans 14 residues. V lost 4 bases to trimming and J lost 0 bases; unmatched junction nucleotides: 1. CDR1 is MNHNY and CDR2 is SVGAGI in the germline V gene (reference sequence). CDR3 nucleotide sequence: TGTGCCAGCAGTTGGACAGGGTTGAACACTGAAGCTTTCTTT. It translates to CASSWTGLNTEAFF.

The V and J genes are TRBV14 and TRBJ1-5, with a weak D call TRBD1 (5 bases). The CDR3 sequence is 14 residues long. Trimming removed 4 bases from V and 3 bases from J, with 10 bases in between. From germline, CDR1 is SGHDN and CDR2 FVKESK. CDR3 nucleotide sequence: TGTGCCAGCAGCCCTAGGGGCTACAATCAGCCCCAGCATTTT. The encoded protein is CASSPRGYNQPQHF.

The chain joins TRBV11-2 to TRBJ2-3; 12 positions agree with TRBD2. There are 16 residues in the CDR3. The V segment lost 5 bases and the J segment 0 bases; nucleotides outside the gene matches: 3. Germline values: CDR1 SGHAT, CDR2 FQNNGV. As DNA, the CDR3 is TGTGCCAGCAGCATTACTAGCGGGAGGAGCACAGATACGCAGTATTTT. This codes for CASSITSGRSTDTQYF.

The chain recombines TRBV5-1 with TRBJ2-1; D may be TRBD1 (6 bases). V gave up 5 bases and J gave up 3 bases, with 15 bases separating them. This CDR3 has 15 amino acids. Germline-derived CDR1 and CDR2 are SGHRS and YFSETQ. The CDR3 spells CASRGTGTHYNEQFF. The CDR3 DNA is TGCGCCAGCAGGGGGACCGGGACACACTACAATGAGCAGTTCTTC.

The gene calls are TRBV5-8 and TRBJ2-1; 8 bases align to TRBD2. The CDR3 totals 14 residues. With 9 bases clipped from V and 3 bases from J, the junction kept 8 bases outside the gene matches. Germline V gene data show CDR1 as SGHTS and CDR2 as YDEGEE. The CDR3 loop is CATDLSGGYNEQFF. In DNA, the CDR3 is TGTGCCACCGACTTAAGCGGGGGCTACAATGAGCAGTTCTTC.

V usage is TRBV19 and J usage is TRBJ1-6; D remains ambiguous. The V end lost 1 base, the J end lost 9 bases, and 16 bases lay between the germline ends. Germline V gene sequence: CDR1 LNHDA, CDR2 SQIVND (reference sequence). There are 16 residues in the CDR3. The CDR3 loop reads CASSIVVDGGGSPLHF. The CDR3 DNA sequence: TGTGCCAGTAGTATAGTCGTGGACGGCGGAGGTTCACCCCTCCACTTT.

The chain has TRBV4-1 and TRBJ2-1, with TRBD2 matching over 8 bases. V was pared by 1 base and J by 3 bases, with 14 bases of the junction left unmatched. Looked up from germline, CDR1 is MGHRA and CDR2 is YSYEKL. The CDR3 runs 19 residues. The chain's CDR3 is CASSQGRSGTSGNYNEQFF. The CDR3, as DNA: TGCGCCAGCAGCCAAGGCCGATCAGGAACTAGCGGAAACTACAATGAGCAGTTCTTC.

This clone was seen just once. The CDR3, as DNA: TGTGCCAGTAGCCTCGCCGGGACAGGGACCGGGGCGGCGTCACCCCTCCACTTT. This sequence encodes CASSLAGTGTGAASPLHF. The rearrangement uses TRBV19 and TRBJ1-6; TRBD1 matches at 9 bases. The CDR3 runs to 18 residues. Trimming at V came to 6 bases and at J to 10 bases, leaving 19 bases not matched to a gene. The germline CDR1 and CDR2 sequences are LNHDA and SQIVND (reference sequence).

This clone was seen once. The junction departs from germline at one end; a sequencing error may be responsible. Written as DNA, the CDR3 is TGTGCCCGCAGCCCGTCCACAGGGACCCACTCCTACGAGCAGTACTTC. This encodes CARSPSTGTHSYEQYF. The V and J genes are TRBV5-6 and TRBJ2-7; weak D call: TRBD1 (6 bases). Germline lookup yields CDR1 SGHDT and CDR2 YYEEEE. The CDR3 has 16 amino acids.

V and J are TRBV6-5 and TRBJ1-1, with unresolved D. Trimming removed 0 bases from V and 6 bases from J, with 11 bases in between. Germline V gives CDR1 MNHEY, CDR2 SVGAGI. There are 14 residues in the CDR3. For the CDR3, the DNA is TGTGCCAGCAGTTACTCGACCCCCGGGGCTGAAGCTTTCTTT. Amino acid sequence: CASSYSTPGAEAFF.

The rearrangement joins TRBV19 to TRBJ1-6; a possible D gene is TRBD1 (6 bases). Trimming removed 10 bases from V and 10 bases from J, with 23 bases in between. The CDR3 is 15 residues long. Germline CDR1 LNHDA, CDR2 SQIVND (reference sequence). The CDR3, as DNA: TGTGCCACCACGAGGGGGGACTACCTGGAGTCACCCCTCCACTTT. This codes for CATTRGDYLESPLHF.

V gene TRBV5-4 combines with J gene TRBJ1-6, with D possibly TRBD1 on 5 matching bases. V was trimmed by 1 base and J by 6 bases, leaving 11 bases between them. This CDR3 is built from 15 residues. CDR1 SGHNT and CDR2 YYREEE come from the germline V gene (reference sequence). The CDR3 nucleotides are TGTGCCAGCAGCTTGCAGGGCGTGATTAATTCACCCCTCCACTTT. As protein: CASSLQGVINSPLHF.

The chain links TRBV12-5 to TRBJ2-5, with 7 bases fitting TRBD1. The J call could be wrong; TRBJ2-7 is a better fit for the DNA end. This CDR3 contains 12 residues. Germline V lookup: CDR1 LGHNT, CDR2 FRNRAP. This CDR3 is CASGLPGGEQYF. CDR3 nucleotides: TGTGCTAGTGGTTTGCCAGGGGGCGAGCAGTACTTC.

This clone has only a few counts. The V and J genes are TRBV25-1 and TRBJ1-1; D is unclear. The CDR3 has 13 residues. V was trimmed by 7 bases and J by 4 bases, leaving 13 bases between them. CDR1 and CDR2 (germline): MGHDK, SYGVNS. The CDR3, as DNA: TGTGCCAGCACGCGGGGTGTTGGCACTGAAGCTTTCTTT. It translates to CASTRGVGTEAFF.

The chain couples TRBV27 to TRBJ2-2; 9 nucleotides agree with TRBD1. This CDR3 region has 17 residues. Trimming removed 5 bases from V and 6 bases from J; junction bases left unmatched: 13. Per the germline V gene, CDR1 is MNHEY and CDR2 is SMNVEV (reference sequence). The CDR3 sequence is CASSPILGQGGAGELFF. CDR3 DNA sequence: TGTGCCAGCAGTCCGATACTGGGACAGGGTGGGGCCGGGGAGCTGTTTTTT.

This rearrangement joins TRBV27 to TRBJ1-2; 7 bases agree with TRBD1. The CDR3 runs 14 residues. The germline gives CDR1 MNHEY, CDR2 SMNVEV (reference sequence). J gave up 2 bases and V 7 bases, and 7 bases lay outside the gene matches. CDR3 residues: CASTPRTGNYGYTF. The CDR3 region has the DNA TGTGCCAGCACCCCCCGGACAGGCAACTATGGCTACACCTTC.

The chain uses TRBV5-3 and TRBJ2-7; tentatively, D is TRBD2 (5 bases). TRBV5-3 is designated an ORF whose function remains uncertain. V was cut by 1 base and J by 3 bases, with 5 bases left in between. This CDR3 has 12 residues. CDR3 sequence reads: CARSLTSYEQYF. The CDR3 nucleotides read TGTGCCAGAAGCTTGACTAGCTACGAGCAGTACTTC.

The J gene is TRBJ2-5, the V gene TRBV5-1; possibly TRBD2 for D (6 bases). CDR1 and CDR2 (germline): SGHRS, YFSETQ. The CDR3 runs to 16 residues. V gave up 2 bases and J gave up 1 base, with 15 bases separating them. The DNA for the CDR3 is TGCGCCAGCAGCTTATTACCTCAGGGACTCCAAGAGACCCAGTACTTC. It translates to CASSLLPQGLQETQYF.

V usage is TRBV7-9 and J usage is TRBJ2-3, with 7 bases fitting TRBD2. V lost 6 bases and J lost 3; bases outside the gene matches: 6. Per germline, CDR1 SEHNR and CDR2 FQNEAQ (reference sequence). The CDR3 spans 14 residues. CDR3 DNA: TGTGCCAGCAGGCCCGGGGGGTATACAGATACGCAGTATTTT. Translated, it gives CASRPGGYTDTQYF.

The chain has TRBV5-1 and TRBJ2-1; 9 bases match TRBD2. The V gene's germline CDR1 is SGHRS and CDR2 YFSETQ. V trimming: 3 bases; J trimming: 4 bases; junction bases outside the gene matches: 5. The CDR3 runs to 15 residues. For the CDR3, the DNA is TGCGCCAGCAGCTCGGGGCTAGCGGGGTACAATGAGCAGTTCTTC. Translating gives CASSSGLAGYNEQFF. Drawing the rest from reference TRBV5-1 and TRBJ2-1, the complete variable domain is KAGVTQTPRYLIKTRGQQVTLSCSPISGHRSVSWYQQTPGQGLQFLFEYFSETQRNKGNFPGRFSGRQFSNSRSEMNVSTLELGDSALYLCASSSGLAGYNEQFFGPGTRLTVL.

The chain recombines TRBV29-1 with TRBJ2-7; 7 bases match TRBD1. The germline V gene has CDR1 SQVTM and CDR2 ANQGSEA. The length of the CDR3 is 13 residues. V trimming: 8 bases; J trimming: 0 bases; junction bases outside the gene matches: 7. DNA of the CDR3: TGCAGCTACTTGGACAGGAGCTCCTACGAGCAGTACTTC. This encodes CSYLDRSSYEQYF.

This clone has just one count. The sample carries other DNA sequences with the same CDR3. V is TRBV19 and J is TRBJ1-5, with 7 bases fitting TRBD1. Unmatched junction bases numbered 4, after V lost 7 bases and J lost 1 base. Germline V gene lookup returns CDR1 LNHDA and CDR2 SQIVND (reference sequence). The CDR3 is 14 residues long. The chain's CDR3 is CASNTGDSNQPQHF. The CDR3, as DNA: TGTGCCAGTAACACAGGGGACAGCAATCAGCCCCAGCATTTT.